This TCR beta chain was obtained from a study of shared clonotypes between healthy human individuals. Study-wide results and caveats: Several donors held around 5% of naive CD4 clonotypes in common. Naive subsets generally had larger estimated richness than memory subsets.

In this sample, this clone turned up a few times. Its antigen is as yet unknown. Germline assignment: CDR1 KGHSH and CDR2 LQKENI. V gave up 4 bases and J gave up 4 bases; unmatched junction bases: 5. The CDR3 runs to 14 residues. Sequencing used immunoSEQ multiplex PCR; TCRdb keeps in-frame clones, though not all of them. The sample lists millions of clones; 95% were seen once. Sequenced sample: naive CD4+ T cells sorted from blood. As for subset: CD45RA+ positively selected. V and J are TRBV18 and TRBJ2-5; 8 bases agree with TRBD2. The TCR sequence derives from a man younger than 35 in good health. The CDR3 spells CASSRGGHGETQYF. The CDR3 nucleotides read TGTGCCAGCTCACGCGGGGGGCATGGAGAGACCCAGTACTTC.